These 15 T cell receptor beta chains came from one sample sequenced in a study of blood T cell repertoires in COVID-19. Data came from immunoSEQ multiplex PCR; TCRdb stores just in-frame clones and leaves some out. The profile shows 350,000 to 400,000 clones, 90% to 95% of them singletons. Source material: PBMCs or T cells enriched from blood (not recorded which). These TCRs come from a woman between 35 and 50 years old who had been exposed to COVID-19.

The chain has TRBV5-6 and TRBJ1-5; 11 nucleotides align to TRBD1. The germline V gene has CDR1 SGHDT and CDR2 YYEEEE. The CDR3 sequence is 16 residues long. Trimming took 4 bases from V and 3 from J; bases not matched to a gene: 6. Written as DNA, the CDR3 is TGTGCCAGCAGCGCCGGGACAGGGGGTTACAATCAGCCCCAGCATTTT. It specifies CASSAGTGGYNQPQHF.

The chain is built from TRBV15 and TRBJ1-4, with D tentatively TRBD1 (6 bases). Germline values: CDR1 LNHNV, CDR2 YYDKDF (reference sequence). V shed 3 bases and J shed 8 bases, with 13 bases lying between them. The CDR3 has 14 residues. DNA of the CDR3: TGTGCCACCAGCAGTACAGGGTTCAGGGAAAAACTGTTTTTT. Translated, it gives CATSSTGFREKLFF.

The chain joins TRBV6-2 or TRBV6-3 to TRBJ2-7, with TRBD2 as a possible D gene (6 bases). CDR1 and CDR2 (germline): MNHEY, SVGEGT. Between the trimmed V and J ends, which lost 0 bases and 2 bases, there was a span of 14 bases. The CDR3 has 16 residues. For the CDR3, the DNA is TGTGCCAGCAGTTACTCGACTAGTGCGGGTACCTACGAGCAGTACTTC. Encoded protein: CASSYSTSAGTYEQYF.

This rearrangement joins TRBV18 to TRBJ1-1, with 8 bases aligning to TRBD1. The germline gives CDR1 KGHSH, CDR2 LQKENI. The CDR3 loop spans 17 amino acids. J gave up 4 bases and V 6 bases, and 16 bases lay outside the gene matches. This CDR3 reads CASSRMTGEGRGTEAFF. In nucleotides, the CDR3 is TGTGCCAGCTCCCGCATGACAGGGGAGGGAAGGGGCACTGAAGCTTTCTTT.

The chain couples TRBV6-5 to TRBJ2-3; 11 positions agree with TRBD2. This CDR3 has 15 amino acids. CDR1 is MNHEY and CDR2 is SVGAGI in the germline V gene. Trimming took 5 bases from V and 2 from J; bases not matched to a gene: 3. In nucleotides, the CDR3 is TGTGCCAGCAGTAGACTAGCGGGAATCACAGATACGCAGTATTTT. It encodes CASSRLAGITDTQYF.

The V and J genes are TRBV27 and TRBJ2-1; D is possibly TRBD2 (6 bases). The germline V gene has CDR1 MNHEY and CDR2 SMNVEV (reference sequence). The CDR3 runs to 15 residues. Trimming left V 6 bases short and J 0 bases short, with 12 bases between. Written as DNA, the CDR3 is TGTGCCAGCAGAGCCCGACTAGTCTCCTACAATGAGCAGTTCTTC. Its protein is CASRARLVSYNEQFF.

The chain uses TRBV7-3 and TRBJ1-6; no clear D gene. The V gene's germline CDR1 is SGHTA and CDR2 FQGTGA. Trimming left V 7 bases short and J 5 bases short, with 15 bases between. The length of the CDR3 is 15 residues. CDR3 in amino acids: CASIRLRADNSPLHF. Written as DNA, the CDR3 is TGTGCCAGCATTCGTCTGAGGGCGGATAATTCACCCCTCCACTTT.

The chain couples TRBV11-3 to TRBJ1-1, with 9 positions matching TRBD1. Germline CDR1 and CDR2: SGHNT and YENEEA. The CDR3 consists of 15 residues. Trimming at V came to 5 bases and at J to 6 bases, leaving 10 bases not matched to a gene. CDR3 in amino acids: CASSLGTGRPPEAFF. In DNA, the CDR3 is TGTGCCAGCAGCCTAGGGACAGGGCGGCCCCCTGAAGCTTTCTTT.

CDR3 residues: CASSMAGANTIYF. CDR3 bases: TGTGCCAGTAGTATGGCGGGGGCCAACACCATATATTTT. This chain joins TRBV19 and TRBJ1-3, with TRBD1 as a possible D gene (6 bases). Trimming removed 3 bases at V and 7 bases at J, with 10 bases between. CDR1 and CDR2 from the germline V gene are LNHDA and SQIVND (reference sequence). CDR3 length equals 13 residues.

The V and J genes are TRBV6-5 and TRBJ2-3; the match to TRBD2 covers 10 bases. CDR1 is MNHEY and CDR2 is SVGAGI in the germline V gene. This CDR3 has 15 amino acids. With 2 bases clipped from V and 2 bases from J, the junction kept 1 base outside the gene matches. CDR3 sequence: CASSYLAGATDTQYF. As DNA, the CDR3 is TGTGCCAGCAGTTACCTAGCGGGGGCCACAGATACGCAGTATTTT.

The rearrangement joins TRBV6-6 to TRBJ1-1, with D maybe TRBD1 (6 bases). V was pared by 4 bases and J by 4 bases, with 16 bases between. This CDR3 comprises 15 residues. Germline values: CDR1 MNHNY, CDR2 SVGAGI (reference sequence). CDR3 region: CASSSPNQGSTEAFF. The CDR3 DNA sequence: TGTGCCAGCAGTTCTCCAAATCAGGGGTCCACTGAAGCTTTCTTT.

The chain's CDR3 is CASSPPDKGTGELFF. CDR3 nucleotides: TGTGCCAGCTCACCACCGGACAAGGGCACCGGGGAGCTGTTTTTT. J is TRBJ2-2 and V is TRBV18, with a possible D match to TRBD1 (5 bases). This CDR3 is 15 amino acids long. Germline V gene sequence: CDR1 KGHSH, CDR2 LQKENI. Trimming removed 0 bases at V and 4 bases at J, with 9 bases between. The full variable domain, completed using reference TRBV18 and TRBJ2-2, is NAGVMQNPRHLVRRRGQEARLRCSPMKGHSHVYWYRQLPEEGLKFMVYLQKENIIDESGMPKERFSAEFPKEGPSILRIQQVVRGDSAAYFCASSPPDKGTGELFFGEGSRLTVL.

The chain links TRBV7-9 to TRBJ1-1; D might be TRBD1 (5 bases). Between the trimmed V and J ends, which lost 7 bases and 1 base, there was a span of 10 bases. The CDR3 is 13 amino acids. Germline V gene sequence: CDR1 SEHNR, CDR2 FQNEAQ (reference sequence). Here the CDR3 reads CASKIQGNTEAFF. The CDR3, as DNA: TGTGCCAGCAAGATCCAGGGGAACACTGAAGCTTTCTTT.

V and J are TRBV2 and TRBJ1-6; 9 bases map to TRBD1. CDR3 size: 15 residues. Germline V gene sequence: CDR1 SNHLY, CDR2 FYNNEI. V was pared by 3 bases and J by 9 bases, with 6 bases of the junction left unmatched. CDR3: CASSERGQGGSPLHF. The CDR3 region has the DNA TGTGCCAGCAGTGAGCGGGGACAGGGAGGTTCACCCCTCCACTTT.

V gene TRBV15 combines with J gene TRBJ1-6; D might be TRBD1 (5 bases). Germline lookup yields CDR1 LNHNV and CDR2 YYDKDF (reference sequence). This CDR3 is 13 amino acids long. With 7 bases removed from V and 3 bases from J, the gap between germline ends came to 7 bases. The CDR3 region has the DNA TGTGCCACCATGACAGTCTATAATTCACCCCTCCACTTT. Protein: CATMTVYNSPLHF.